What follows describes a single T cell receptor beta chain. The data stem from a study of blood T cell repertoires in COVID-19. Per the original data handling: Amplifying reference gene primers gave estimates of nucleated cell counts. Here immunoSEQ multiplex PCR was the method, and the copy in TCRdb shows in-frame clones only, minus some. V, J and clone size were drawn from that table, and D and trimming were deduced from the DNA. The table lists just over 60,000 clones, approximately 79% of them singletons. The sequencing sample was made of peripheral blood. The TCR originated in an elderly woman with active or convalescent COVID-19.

The CDR3: CASSPGRLQNTEAFF. CDR3 DNA: TGCGCCAGCAGCCCGGGGAGACTGCAGAACACTGAAGCTTTCTTT. The chain combines TRBV4-1 with TRBJ1-1; D not certain. The germline CDR1 and CDR2 sequences are MGHRA and YSYEKL. This CDR3 region has 15 residues. The V end was cut by 4 bases, the J end by 1 base, with 13 bases between.